The 13 T cell receptor beta chains presented below share a single source sample, sequenced in a study of OX40 agonist ivuxolimab in advanced cancers. Profiled with immunoSEQ multiplex PCR; TCRdb holds only in-frame clones, not every one. The sample includes around 64,000 clones, approximately 81% of them seen just once. The sequenced sample was CD4+ or CD8+ T cells sorted from blood, obtained in a trial of the OX40 agonist ivuxolimab. These receptors all stem from an adult with an advanced solid tumor such as melanoma, head and neck, liver or kidney cancer.

CDR3 DNA: TGTGCCAGCAGTTTATCGAGGGGAGACAGTAATTCACCCCTCCACTTT. Encoded protein: CASSLSRGDSNSPLHF. The chain links TRBV27 to TRBJ1-6; D possibly corresponds to TRBD1 (5 bases). Trimming removed 0 bases from V and 6 bases from J, with 12 bases in between. This CDR3 has 16 residues. CDR1 is MNHEY, CDR2 SMNVEV, per germline (reference sequence).

The chain uses TRBV4-2 and TRBJ2-3; 7 nucleotides match TRBD1. CDR1 LGHNA and CDR2 YNFKEQ come from the germline V gene. This CDR3 contains 17 residues. V was pared by 1 base and J by 6 bases, with 13 bases of the junction left unmatched. The chain's CDR3 is CASSQVSETGNVDTQYF. CDR3 bases: TGTGCCAGCAGCCAAGTATCCGAGACAGGGAATGTGGATACGCAGTATTTT.

The rearrangement joins TRBV28 to TRBJ1-1; no clear D gene. V lost 6 bases, J lost 4 bases, and 12 bases lay in between. The CDR3 is 13 amino acids. Germline V CDR1 and CDR2: MDHEN, SYDVKM. In nucleotides, the CDR3 is TGTGCCAGCAGCCTGATACGGGGCACTGAAGCTTTCTTT. Translated, it gives CASSLIRGTEAFF.

The chain recombines TRBV7-9 with TRBJ1-1; D not certain. Trimming cost V 5 bases and J 4 bases, with 5 bases left between them. Germline V gives CDR1 SEHNR, CDR2 FQNEAQ (reference sequence). The CDR3 totals 11 residues. CDR3 nucleotide sequence: TGTGCCAGCAGCCCTTTCACTGAAGCTTTCTTT. It translates to CASSPFTEAFF.

The chain carries TRBV11-1 and TRBJ2-3; TRBD1 matches 9 bases. J was trimmed by 3 bases and V by 1 base; bases with no gene match: 2. The CDR3 has 15 residues. Germline V gene data show CDR1 as SGHAT and CDR2 as FQDESV (reference sequence). CDR3 in amino acids: CASSLDRGRTDTQYF. DNA of the CDR3: TGTGCCAGCAGCTTAGACAGGGGGCGGACAGATACGCAGTATTTT.

With regard to this clone: This sample includes further DNA sequences coding for the same CDR3. V gene TRBV18 combines with J gene TRBJ1-5; the D is unclear. CDR3 length equals 14 residues. Germline V gene data show CDR1 as KGHSH and CDR2 as LQKENI. V was shortened by 3 bases and J by 0 bases, with 6 bases between the two germline ends. CDR3 DNA sequence: TGTGCCAGCTCACCCGGATATAGCAATCAGCCCCAGCATTTT. Encoded protein: CASSPGYSNQPQHF. The whole variable domain, filled in from reference TRBV18 and TRBJ1-5, reads NAGVMQNPRHLVRRRGQEARLRCSPMKGHSHVYWYRQLPEEGLKFMVYLQKENIIDESGMPKERFSAEFPKEGPSILRIQQVVRGDSAAYFCASSPGYSNQPQHFGDGTRLSIL.

The rearrangement links TRBV6-6 to TRBJ2-5; D ambiguous. CDR1 and CDR2 from the germline V gene are MNHNY and SVGAGI (reference sequence). The length of the CDR3 is 14 residues. Between the trimmed V and J ends, which lost 7 bases and 5 bases, there was a span of 17 bases. CDR3 protein: CASTTGMGLETQYF. In nucleotides, the CDR3 is TGTGCCAGCACTACCGGAATGGGCTTGGAGACCCAGTACTTC.

CDR3 amino acids: CASSLGPASGNTIYF. CDR3 nucleotides: TGTGCCAGCAGCTTGGGGCCGGCCTCTGGAAACACCATATATTTT. The gene calls are TRBV5-5 and TRBJ1-3; no firm D call. The CDR3 loop spans 15 amino acids. The germline gives CDR1 SGHKS, CDR2 YYEKEE (reference sequence). Trimming took 0 bases from V and 0 from J, leaving 7 bases between them.

The genes are TRBV5-1 and TRBJ1-2; no definite D call. This CDR3 is 14 amino acids long. The V gene lost 4 bases and the J gene lost 4 bases, with 14 bases spanning the gap. The germline gives CDR1 SGHRS, CDR2 YFSETQ. CDR3 coding DNA: TGCGCCAGCAGCACCTTAGCGGATCCCTATGGCTACACCTTC. Its protein product is CASSTLADPYGYTF.

This chain links TRBV11-2 with TRBJ2-2; no definite D call. V lost 5 bases to trimming and J lost 4 bases, with 11 bases between them. Germline V gene lookup returns CDR1 SGHAT and CDR2 FQNNGV. The CDR3 runs 14 residues. The CDR3 sequence is CASSGQRTTGELFF. For the CDR3, the DNA is TGTGCCAGCAGCGGGCAGAGGACCACCGGGGAGCTGTTTTTT.

The gene calls are TRBV4-1 and TRBJ2-7; 7 nucleotides align to TRBD2. The V gene end was trimmed by 1 base and the J gene end by 6 bases; junction bases not matched to a gene: 3. The CDR3 is made up of 13 amino acids. Germline assignment: CDR1 MGHRA and CDR2 YSYEKL. The CDR3 is CASSQGLAREQYF. As DNA, the CDR3 is TGCGCCAGCAGCCAAGGACTAGCTCGCGAGCAGTACTTC.

V usage is TRBV28 and J usage is TRBJ1-2; 11 bases line up with TRBD1. J lost 6 bases, V lost 5 bases, and 2 bases had no gene match. The CDR3 sequence is 13 residues long. Per germline, CDR1 MDHEN and CDR2 SYDVKM. The CDR3 is CASSPGQGDGYTF. As DNA, the CDR3 is TGTGCCAGCAGTCCGGGACAGGGGGATGGCTACACCTTC.

The chain employs TRBV15 and TRBJ1-1; D unresolved. This CDR3 comprises 14 residues. Trimming pared 1 base from V and 6 bases from J, leaving 12 bases between. The germline gives CDR1 LNHNV, CDR2 YYDKDF (reference sequence). This CDR3 is CATSRGAFVAEAFF. For the CDR3, the DNA is TGTGCCACCAGCAGAGGGGCGTTCGTGGCTGAAGCTTTCTTT.